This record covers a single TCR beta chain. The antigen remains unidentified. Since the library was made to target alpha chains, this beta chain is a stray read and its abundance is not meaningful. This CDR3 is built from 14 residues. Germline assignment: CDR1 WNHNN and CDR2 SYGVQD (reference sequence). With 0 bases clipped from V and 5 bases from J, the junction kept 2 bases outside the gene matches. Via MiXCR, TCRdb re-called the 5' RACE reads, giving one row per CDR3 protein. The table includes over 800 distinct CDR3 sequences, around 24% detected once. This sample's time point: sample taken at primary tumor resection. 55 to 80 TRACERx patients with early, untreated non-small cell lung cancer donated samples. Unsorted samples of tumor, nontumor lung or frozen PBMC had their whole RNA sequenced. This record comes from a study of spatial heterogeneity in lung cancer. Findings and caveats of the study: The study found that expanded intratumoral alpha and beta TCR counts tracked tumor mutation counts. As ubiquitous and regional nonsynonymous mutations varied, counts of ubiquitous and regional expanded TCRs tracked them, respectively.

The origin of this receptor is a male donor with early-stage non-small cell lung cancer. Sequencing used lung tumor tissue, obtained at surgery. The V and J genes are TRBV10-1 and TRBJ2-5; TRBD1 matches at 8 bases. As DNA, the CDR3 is TGCGCCAGCAGTGAGTCGCACAGGGGGGAGACCCAGTACTTC. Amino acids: CASSESHRGETQYF.